The 26 T cell receptor beta chains below were found in one sample sequenced in a study of long-term antiretroviral therapy in people with HIV. Researchers report immunoSEQ v3.0 was run at survey level. The repertoire was sequenced with immunoSEQ multiplex PCR; TCRdb's copy has only in-frame clones and lacks some. The sample shows about 13,000 clones, around three quarters of them seen only once. The material was unsorted PBMCs, obtained 3.2 years before starting antiretroviral therapy. All receptors derive from a man aged 40-49 years with HIV.

J is TRBJ1-2 and V is TRBV6-6; a possible D gene is TRBD1 (5 bases). The CDR3 length is 13 residues. Trimming removed 0 bases from V and 8 bases from J, with 10 bases in between. Germline V gene data show CDR1 as MNHNY and CDR2 as SVGAGI (reference sequence). Here the CDR3 DNA reads TGTGCCAGCAGTTACTCGATAGGGGAGGGCTACACCTTC. It codes for CASSYSIGEGYTF.

This chain uses TRBV5-1 with TRBJ2-2, with TRBD1 identical over 7 bases. Per germline, CDR1 SGHRS and CDR2 YFSETQ. The CDR3 sequence is 15 residues long. With 0 bases clipped from V and 6 bases from J, the junction kept 5 bases outside the gene matches. In DNA form, the CDR3 reads TGCGCCAGCAGCTTGGTTCAGGGGGTAGCCGGGGAGCTGTTTTTT. This gives the protein CASSLVQGVAGELFF.

The chain recombines TRBV7-3 with TRBJ1-5; D is unclear. Per germline, CDR1 SGHTA and CDR2 FQGTGA. This CDR3 region has 12 residues. Between the trimmed V and J ends, which lost 5 bases and 6 bases, there was a span of 8 bases. The CDR3 spells CASSGPSQPQHF. The CDR3, as DNA: TGTGCCAGCAGCGGACCGTCTCAGCCCCAGCATTTT.

The chain is built from TRBV6-1 and TRBJ1-6; no definite D call. The V gene lost 7 bases and the J gene lost 1 base, with 8 bases spanning the gap. Germline V gene sequence: CDR1 MNHNS, CDR2 SASEGT. The CDR3 runs 14 residues. In nucleotides, the CDR3 is TGTGCCAGCAATGATCCTTCCTATAATTCACCCCTCCACTTT. Translation: CASNDPSYNSPLHF.

The rearrangement links TRBV30 to TRBJ2-2, with TRBD2 identical over 8 bases. Germline values: CDR1 GTSNPN, CDR2 SVGIG (reference sequence). V shed 2 bases and J 5 bases; nucleotides not matched to a gene: 4. CDR3 size: 14 residues. Here the CDR3 DNA reads TGTGCCTGGAGTCGGGGGGGACTTACCGGGGAGCTGTTTTTT. Its protein product is CAWSRGGLTGELFF.

The rearrangement joins TRBV18 to TRBJ2-7; a weak D match, TRBD1 (6 bases). The CDR3 contains 15 residues. Germline loops: CDR1 KGHSH, CDR2 LQKENI. The germline V and J ends were trimmed by 2 bases and 1 base, with 12 bases remaining between them. Here the CDR3 reads CASSPTGSGSYEQYF. The CDR3 DNA follows: TGTGCCAGCTCACCAACAGGGTCTGGGTCCTACGAGCAGTACTTC.

The rearrangement joins TRBV18 to TRBJ1-1; D ambiguous. V dropped 1 base and J dropped 3 bases, with 9 bases sitting between them. The CDR3 has 14 amino acids. The germline CDR1 and CDR2 sequences are KGHSH and LQKENI. CDR3 sequence reads: CASSPQGPHTEAFF. Written as DNA, the CDR3 is TGTGCCAGCTCACCACAGGGTCCTCACACTGAAGCTTTCTTT.

In its sample, this clone was seen a few times. The chain combines TRBV20-1 with TRBJ1-1; TRBD1 might be the D (6 bases). CDR1 DFQATT and CDR2 SNEGSKA come from the germline V gene (reference sequence). The V gene lost 7 bases and the J gene lost 7 bases, with 13 bases spanning the gap. CDR3 size: 11 residues. The CDR3 region is CSVRRGDEAFF. DNA for the CDR3: TGCAGTGTCAGAAGGGGGGATGAAGCTTTCTTT.

J is TRBJ2-3 and V is TRBV5-5; D is uncertain. V gave up 2 bases and J gave up 0 bases, with 7 bases separating them. Germline CDR1 reads SGHKS; CDR2 reads YYEKEE (reference sequence). The CDR3 loop spans 14 amino acids. CDR3: CASSLRVSTDTQYF. In nucleotides, the CDR3 is TGTGCCAGCAGCTTACGAGTGAGCACAGATACGCAGTATTTT.

The sample holds a few counts of this clone. The gene calls are TRBV7-3 and TRBJ2-7; D remains ambiguous. Trimming took 9 bases from V and 1 from J, leaving 13 bases between them. Germline V CDR1 and CDR2: SGHTA, FQGTGA. This CDR3 spans 13 amino acids. The CDR3 DNA is TGTGCCAGTTCCGCAGACGCGTCCTACGAGCAGTACTTC. Encoded protein: CASSADASYEQYF.

This chain joins TRBV11-3 and TRBJ2-2; 8 positions agree with TRBD2. The CDR3 consists of 15 residues. Germline CDR1 reads SGHNT; CDR2 reads YENEEA. V gave up 5 bases and J gave up 4 bases; unmatched junction bases: 6. Here the CDR3 reads CASSPGRGTTGELFF. As DNA, the CDR3 is TGTGCCAGCAGCCCCGGGAGGGGTACCACCGGGGAGCTGTTTTTT.

The J gene is TRBJ2-7, the V gene TRBV25-1, with 9 nucleotides matching TRBD1. The CDR3 consists of 15 residues. V lost 3 bases to trimming and J lost 7 bases; unmatched junction nucleotides: 10. The germline V gene encodes CDR1 MGHDK and CDR2 SYGVNS. This chain's CDR3 is CASSDPGTGREEQYF. The CDR3 region has the DNA TGTGCCAGCAGTGACCCTGGGACAGGGCGGGAGGAGCAGTACTTC.

By sample fraction, this clone is medium-sized (0.01 to 0.1%). The chain couples TRBV4-1 to TRBJ2-5; 7 bases match TRBD2. This CDR3 spans 12 amino acids. Germline CDR1 reads MGHRA; CDR2 reads YSYEKL. With 5 bases clipped from V and 5 bases from J, the junction kept 2 bases outside the gene matches. CDR3 coding DNA: TGCGCCAGCAGCGGAGCGGGGGAGACCCAGTACTTC. This codes for CASSGAGETQYF.

V usage is TRBV5-1 and J usage is TRBJ2-7; 7 bases match TRBD1. Germline V gene sequence: CDR1 SGHRS, CDR2 YFSETQ. V dropped 0 bases and J dropped 1; count of bases not matched to a gene: 4. The CDR3 covers 15 residues. CDR3 sequence: CASSLAGRGSYEQYF. Here the CDR3 DNA reads TGCGCCAGCAGCTTGGCTGGCAGGGGGTCCTACGAGCAGTACTTC.

This clone was seen a few times. The chain couples TRBV5-1 to TRBJ1-1, with a tentative D call TRBD1 (6 bases). Trimming took off 5 bases at V and 2 bases at J, with 13 bases between the two ends. Germline V gene sequence: CDR1 SGHRS, CDR2 YFSETQ. This CDR3 contains 14 residues. CDR3 sequence reads: CASRPTGFNTEAFF. CDR3 coding DNA: TGCGCCAGCAGACCAACAGGGTTTAACACTGAAGCTTTCTTT. Combining the CDR3 with reference TRBV5-1 and TRBJ1-1 gives the whole variable domain KAGVTQTPRYLIKTRGQQVTLSCSPISGHRSVSWYQQTPGQGLQFLFEYFSETQRNKGNFPGRFSGRQFSNSRSEMNVSTLELGDSALYLCASRPTGFNTEAFFGQGTRLTVV.

CDR3 sequence reads: CASSLGRLSTDTQYF. The CDR3, as DNA: TGTGCCAGCAGCCTGGGGAGACTAAGCACAGATACGCAGTATTTT. This chain uses TRBV2 with TRBJ2-3; D is possibly TRBD2 (5 bases). V was shortened by 6 bases and J by 0 bases, with 13 bases between the two germline ends. The germline V gene has CDR1 SNHLY and CDR2 FYNNEI. The CDR3 extends over 15 amino acids.

V gene TRBV27 combines with J gene TRBJ2-2, with a weak D call TRBD2 (6 bases). The V and J ends lost 7 bases and 7 bases respectively, with 13 bases between them. Germline CDR1 is MNHEY and CDR2 is SMNVEV (reference sequence). The CDR3 sequence is 13 residues long. The CDR3 loop is CASNRDSGGELFF. The CDR3 DNA reads TGTGCCAGCAACCGGGACTCAGGCGGGGAGCTGTTTTTT.

CDR3 protein: CASSSQESYGYTF. The CDR3 nucleotides are TGTGCCAGCAGTTCACAGGAGTCCTATGGCTACACCTTC. The rearrangement joins TRBV5-6 to TRBJ1-2; a weak D match, TRBD1 (5 bases). V was clipped by 5 bases and J by 4 bases, with 12 bases between them. CDR1 SGHDT and CDR2 YYEEEE come from the germline V gene. The CDR3 runs 13 residues.

The chain uses TRBV6-4 and TRBJ2-7; 9 positions match TRBD1. The germline gives CDR1 MRHNA, CDR2 SNTAGT. Unmatched junction bases numbered 11, after V lost 6 bases and J lost 5 bases. This CDR3 has 15 amino acids. The CDR3 coding sequence is TGTGCCAGCAGAGACACCGGGACAGGGAACGACGAGCAGTACTTC. Translating it yields CASRDTGTGNDEQYF.

This clone was recorded once. This chain links TRBV27 with TRBJ2-3; 7 bases agree with TRBD1. Looked up from germline, CDR1 is MNHEY and CDR2 is SMNVEV (reference sequence). Unmatched junction bases numbered 7, after V lost 6 bases and J lost 7 bases. This CDR3 is 13 amino acids long. CDR3 DNA: TGTGCCAGCAGCTATGACAGGGAAAATACGCAGTATTTT. This encodes CASSYDRENTQYF.

The chain carries TRBV7-3 and TRBJ1-2; possible D gene TRBD1, 6 bases. The V and J ends lost 2 bases and 1 base respectively, with 11 bases between them. The CDR3 has 15 residues. From germline, CDR1 is SGHTA and CDR2 FQGTGA. The DNA for the CDR3 is TGTGCCAGCAGCTTATCGGGGGCTGGTAACTATGGCTACACCTTC. The encoded protein is CASSLSGAGNYGYTF.

The rearrangement uses TRBV5-4 and TRBJ2-3; 10 bases are a match to TRBD1. Germline loops: CDR1 SGHNT, CDR2 YYREEE (reference sequence). The CDR3 totals 15 residues. The J segment lost 4 bases and the V segment lost 4 bases, leaving 6 bases of the junction unmatched. In nucleotides, the CDR3 is TGTGCCAGCAGCGCCCGGGACAGGGGCGCAGATACGCAGTATTTT. This codes for CASSARDRGADTQYF.

This clone was found once. This chain joins TRBV5-1 and TRBJ2-1; the D gene is possibly TRBD1 (5 bases). Germline-derived CDR1 and CDR2 are SGHRS and YFSETQ. The CDR3 consists of 15 residues. Between the trimmed V and J ends, which lost 4 bases and 2 bases, there was a span of 13 bases. DNA for the CDR3: TGCGCCAGCAGCGCCCATGCGACAGCCTACAATGAGCAGTTCTTC. It encodes CASSAHATAYNEQFF.

The genes are TRBV9 and TRBJ1-2; D ambiguous. V dropped 0 bases and J dropped 0 bases, with 6 bases sitting between them. The germline V gene encodes CDR1 SGDLS and CDR2 YYNGEE. The CDR3 has 14 residues. For the CDR3, the DNA is TGTGCCAGCAGCGTAGATCCATCTAACTATGGCTACACCTTC. As protein: CASSVDPSNYGYTF.

V usage is TRBV5-8 and J usage is TRBJ2-5; no clear D gene. The CDR3 runs 13 residues. Germline loops: CDR1 SGHTS, CDR2 YDEGEE. V was shortened by 6 bases and J by 6 bases, with 15 bases between the two germline ends. CDR3 protein: CASIPIPWKTQYF. CDR3 nucleotides: TGTGCCAGCATCCCCATACCTTGGAAGACCCAGTACTTC. Full variable domain (missing parts from reference TRBV5-8 and TRBJ2-5): EAGVTQSPTHLIKTRGQQATLRCSPISGHTSVYWYQQALGLGLQFLLWYDEGEERNRGNFPPRFSGRQFPNYSSELNVNALELEDSALYLCASIPIPWKTQYFGPGTRLLVL.

The J gene is TRBJ1-1, the V gene TRBV13; a possible D gene is TRBD1 (6 bases). This CDR3 contains 12 residues. From germline, CDR1 is PRHDT and CDR2 FYEKMQ (reference sequence). V lost 5 bases to trimming and J lost 8 bases, with 12 bases between them. CDR3 bases: TGTGCCAGCAGCGCGTACAGGGAGGAAGCTTTCTTT. Its translation is CASSAYREEAFF.